This T cell receptor (beta chain) appears in the sequencing data of a study of T-cell reconstitution after alpha-beta-depleted transplantation in children. As regards this clonotype: Its specificity is not known.

Overall study findings and caveats: In patients about two months after transplant, alpha-beta T cells reportedly arose from several hundred expanded graft clones. T-cell counts and diversity at one year following transplant were attributed mainly to newly produced T cells. Where some patients showed high TCRbeta diversity at day 60, it came from recipient T cells and thymic progenitors that had survived.

Germline CDR1 and CDR2: DFQATT and SNEGSKA (reference sequence). The CDR3 is 13 amino acids. The junction had 0 bases not matched to a gene; V was cut back by 2 bases and J by 4 bases. It was with unique molecular identifiers that the TCRbeta library was prepared. Using its own MiXCR run on the PCR reads, TCRdb lists one record per CDR3 protein. The data hold 350,000 to 500,000 distinct CDR3 sequences, with about 40% observed a single time. The specimen comprised PBMCs, sampled before TCRalphabeta/CD19-depleted stem cell transplant. The sequence derives from a girl aged 2 to 9 with aplastic anemia, due to receive a stem cell transplant. The chain is built from TRBV20-1 and TRBJ2-2; 8 nucleotides align to TRBD1. The CDR3 region has the DNA TGCAGTGCTAGACAGGGGGCCACCGGGGAGCTGTTTTTT. This codes for CSARQGATGELFF.